The rows below give T cell receptor beta chains drawn from one sample of a study of cytomegalovirus exposure and HLA in healthy donors. Here immunoSEQ multiplex PCR was the method, and the copy in TCRdb shows in-frame clones only, minus some. This sample has roughly 130,000 clones, with roughly four fifths found just once. Sequencing input: PBMCs. Source of these receptors: a boy between 2 and 10 years old in good health and CMV-seronegative. CDR3s include the opening cysteine and the closing phenylalanine or tryptophan. Each record gives: D gene, CDR3 length, J gene, V gene, clone size, CDR3 DNA, CDR3 protein. A D gene is named only where the DNA matches it firmly. Only part of the rows carry a size: once, few, many, or a class if the clone is expanded.

D gene: -; CDR3 length: 13; J gene: TRBJ1-2; V gene: TRBV30; clone size: -; CDR3 DNA: TGTGCCTGGAAAGGGGGGGTCGGCTATGGCTACACCTTC; CDR3 protein: CAWKGGVGYGYTF
D gene: TRBD1; CDR3 length: 16; J gene: TRBJ1-6; V gene: TRBV11-2; clone size: -; CDR3 DNA: TGTGCCAGCAGTCCCTTGACAGGGGGGATGAATTCACCCCTCCACTTT; CDR3 protein: CASSPLTGGMNSPLHF
D gene: -; CDR3 length: 16; J gene: TRBJ1-1; V gene: TRBV7-8; clone size: -; CDR3 DNA: TGTGCCAGCAGCTTAGCTCCTCTGACAGGTCGAAAGGAAGCTTTCTTT; CDR3 protein: CASSLAPLTGRKEAFF
D gene: TRBD2; CDR3 length: 16; J gene: TRBJ2-2; V gene: TRBV10-3; clone size: -; CDR3 DNA: TGTGCCATCAGGAGCAATAGCGGGGGCGGCACCGGGGAGCTGTTTTTT; CDR3 protein: CAIRSNSGGGTGELFF
D gene: -; CDR3 length: 13; J gene: TRBJ2-7; V gene: TRBV11-3; clone size: -; CDR3 DNA: TGTGCCAGCAGCTTAGCTCCAGGGCTCGAGCAGTACTTC; CDR3 protein: CASSLAPGLEQYF
D gene: TRBD1; CDR3 length: 17; J gene: TRBJ1-2; V gene: TRBV6-1; clone size: few; CDR3 DNA: TGTGCCAGCAGTGAAGCAGTGAGACAGGGGGCCGGCTATGGCTACACCTTC; CDR3 protein: CASSEAVRQGAGYGYTF
D gene: -; CDR3 length: 15; J gene: TRBJ2-2; V gene: TRBV4-1; clone size: -; CDR3 DNA: TGCGCCAGCAGCCATGACCGGTTAGCGTCCGGGGAGCTGTTTTTT; CDR3 protein: CASSHDRLASGELFF
D gene: -; CDR3 length: 14; J gene: TRBJ1-4; V gene: TRBV5-1; clone size: -; CDR3 DNA: TGCGCCAGCAGCTTGGTCGGTAAAGATGAAAAACTGTTTTTT; CDR3 protein: CASSLVGKDEKLFF
D gene: TRBD2; CDR3 length: 15; J gene: TRBJ2-1; V gene: TRBV4-3; clone size: -; CDR3 DNA: TGCGCCAGCAGCCAAGCAAGCGGGGGCTACAATGAGCAGTTCTTC; CDR3 protein: CASSQASGGYNEQFF
D gene: -; CDR3 length: 13; J gene: TRBJ2-5; V gene: TRBV7-3; clone size: -; CDR3 DNA: TGTGCCAGCAGTCTAGGGCGGGACGAGACCCAGTACTTC; CDR3 protein: CASSLGRDETQYF
D gene: -; CDR3 length: 15; J gene: TRBJ1-6; V gene: TRBV5-5; clone size: -; CDR3 DNA: TGTGCCAGCAGCTTGGGCACAGGGCTGCATTCACCCCTCCACTTT; CDR3 protein: CASSLGTGLHSPLHF
D gene: -; CDR3 length: 16; J gene: TRBJ2-2; V gene: TRBV19; clone size: -; CDR3 DNA: TGTGCCAGTAGACCAACATCATACAGGGCCACCGGGGAGCTGTTTTTT; CDR3 protein: CASRPTSYRATGELFF
D gene: -; CDR3 length: 12; J gene: TRBJ2-5; V gene: TRBV7-2; clone size: -; CDR3 DNA: TGTGCCAGCTCCCGGGACAAAGAGACCCAGTACTTC; CDR3 protein: CASSRDKETQYF
D gene: -; CDR3 length: 13; J gene: TRBJ2-1; V gene: TRBV6-4; clone size: few; CDR3 DNA: TGTGCCAGCAGTGAGCGGACCTACAATGAGCAGTTCTTC; CDR3 protein: CASSERTYNEQFF
D gene: TRBD2; CDR3 length: 16; J gene: TRBJ2-1; V gene: TRBV11-2; clone size: -; CDR3 DNA: TGTGCCAGCAGCTCGATAGCGGGGGGCGGCTACAATGAGCAGTTCTTC; CDR3 protein: CASSSIAGGGYNEQFF
D gene: -; CDR3 length: 15; J gene: TRBJ1-5; V gene: TRBV4-1; clone size: -; CDR3 DNA: TGCGCCAGCAGCCAAGGGCAGGGTGAAGGTCAGCCCCAGCATTTT; CDR3 protein: CASSQGQGEGQPQHF
D gene: -; CDR3 length: 13; J gene: TRBJ2-3; V gene: TRBV18; clone size: -; CDR3 DNA: TGTGCCAGCACATTCAATAGGAGAGATACGCAGTATTTT; CDR3 protein: CASTFNRRDTQYF
D gene: TRBD1; CDR3 length: 14; J gene: TRBJ1-2; V gene: TRBV27; clone size: -; CDR3 DNA: TGTGCCAGCAGTTATTCCCCAGGGGGTGATGGCTACACCTTC; CDR3 protein: CASSYSPGGDGYTF
D gene: -; CDR3 length: 16; J gene: TRBJ2-6; V gene: TRBV5-8; clone size: -; CDR3 DNA: TGTGCCAGCAGCTTCGGCCCTAAGGAGGGGGCCAACGTCCTGACTTTC; CDR3 protein: CASSFGPKEGANVLTF
D gene: -; CDR3 length: 17; J gene: TRBJ2-5; V gene: TRBV7-2; clone size: -; CDR3 DNA: TGTGCCAGCAGCTTAGCGTTAAGGCGGGGGCGGGGAGAGACCCAGTACTTC; CDR3 protein: CASSLALRRGRGETQYF
D gene: -; CDR3 length: 15; J gene: TRBJ2-1; V gene: TRBV6-4; clone size: -; CDR3 DNA: TGTGCCAGCAGTAAGGACTCCTCCCCCCACAATGAGCAGTTCTTC; CDR3 protein: CASSKDSSPHNEQFF
D gene: -; CDR3 length: 14; J gene: TRBJ2-3; V gene: TRBV7-6; clone size: -; CDR3 DNA: TGTGCCAGCAGCTTAGAACTTAGCACAGATACGCAGTATTTT; CDR3 protein: CASSLELSTDTQYF
D gene: -; CDR3 length: 13; J gene: TRBJ1-4; V gene: TRBV5-4; clone size: -; CDR3 DNA: TGTGCCAGCAGCTTGGGTGGAGGGGACAAACTGTTTTTT; CDR3 protein: CASSLGGGDKLFF
D gene: -; CDR3 length: 15; J gene: TRBJ1-2; V gene: TRBV9; clone size: -; CDR3 DNA: TGTGCCAGCAGCGTAGACAGGGACAACAGACCCGGCTACACCTTC; CDR3 protein: CASSVDRDNRPGYTF
D gene: -; CDR3 length: 15; J gene: TRBJ2-1; V gene: TRBV6-1; clone size: -; CDR3 DNA: TGTGCCAGCAGCGGTGATCTAAGCTCCTACAATGAGCAGTTCTTC; CDR3 protein: CASSGDLSSYNEQFF
D gene: TRBD1; CDR3 length: 17; J gene: TRBJ2-2; V gene: TRBV6-4; clone size: -; CDR3 DNA: TGTGCCAGTGCGGGGACAGGGGACGGCGCGAACACCGGGGAGCTGTTTTTT; CDR3 protein: CASAGTGDGANTGELFF
D gene: TRBD2; CDR3 length: 15; J gene: TRBJ2-2; V gene: TRBV6-4; clone size: few; CDR3 DNA: TGTGCCAGCAGCTCCGGACTAGCGGGGACCGGGGAGCTGTTTTTT; CDR3 protein: CASSSGLAGTGELFF
D gene: TRBD2; CDR3 length: 16; J gene: TRBJ2-3; V gene: TRBV13; clone size: -; CDR3 DNA: TGTGCCAGCAGCTCCGGGGGGTCTGCGTACACAGATACGCAGTATTTT; CDR3 protein: CASSSGGSAYTDTQYF
D gene: TRBD2; CDR3 length: 22; J gene: TRBJ2-5; V gene: TRBV4-2; clone size: few; CDR3 DNA: TGTGCCAGCAGCCAAGAGGCAGAGAAAAGCCTTATTGCTAGCGGACCCCCCGAGACCCAGTACTTC; CDR3 protein: CASSQEAEKSLIASGPPETQYF
D gene: -; CDR3 length: 15; J gene: TRBJ2-7; V gene: TRBV4-1; clone size: few; CDR3 DNA: TGCGCCAGCAGCCAAGAGGCCAGGGACTCCTACGAGCAGTACTTC; CDR3 protein: CASSQEARDSYEQYF
D gene: -; CDR3 length: 13; J gene: TRBJ2-5; V gene: TRBV5-1; clone size: -; CDR3 DNA: TGCGCCAGCAGCATCGGTAACGGAGAGACCCAGTACTTC; CDR3 protein: CASSIGNGETQYF
D gene: TRBD1; CDR3 length: 14; J gene: TRBJ2-3; V gene: TRBV2; clone size: -; CDR3 DNA: TGTGCCAGCGGAAGAAGGGGGCTGAGGGATACGCAGTATTTT; CDR3 protein: CASGRRGLRDTQYF
D gene: -; CDR3 length: 15; J gene: TRBJ2-3; V gene: TRBV19; clone size: -; CDR3 DNA: TGTGCCAGTAGTATGGGGGGTTCTAGCACAGATACGCAGTATTTT; CDR3 protein: CASSMGGSSTDTQYF
D gene: -; CDR3 length: 11; J gene: TRBJ1-1; V gene: TRBV20-1; clone size: -; CDR3 DNA: TGCAGTGCTAGAGCCCAGGCTGAAGCTTTCTTT; CDR3 protein: CSARAQAEAFF
D gene: TRBD1; CDR3 length: 15; J gene: TRBJ2-2; V gene: TRBV28; clone size: -; CDR3 DNA: TGTGCCAGCAGTCCCCCGGGACAGGGAACCGGGGAGCTGTTTTTT; CDR3 protein: CASSPPGQGTGELFF
D gene: TRBD2; CDR3 length: 17; J gene: TRBJ2-3; V gene: TRBV27; clone size: -; CDR3 DNA: TGTGCCAGCAGTTTCAGGGAAACTAGCGACACTGCAGATACGCAGTATTTT; CDR3 protein: CASSFRETSDTADTQYF
D gene: TRBD2; CDR3 length: 15; J gene: TRBJ2-1; V gene: TRBV15; clone size: -; CDR3 DNA: TGTGCCACCAGCGTCGGACTAGCGGGAGTAGATGAGCAGTTCTTC; CDR3 protein: CATSVGLAGVDEQFF
D gene: -; CDR3 length: 14; J gene: TRBJ2-3; V gene: TRBV10-3; clone size: -; CDR3 DNA: TGTGCCATCAGTGAGGCGGGGCTCACAGATACGCAGTATTTT; CDR3 protein: CAISEAGLTDTQYF